These T cell receptor beta chains were read from a single sample in a study of cytomegalovirus exposure and HLA in healthy donors. Libraries were prepared by immunoSEQ multiplex PCR; TCRdb keeps only in-frame clonotypes and omits some of them. The table includes fewer than 120,000 clones, over 65% detected once. The sequencing input was PBMCs. The receptors originated from a man aged 25-45 years in good health and CMV-seropositive. Both conserved end residues are part of each CDR3. A D gene is named only where the DNA matches it firmly. Clone size is stated in some rows and not others, as once, few, many or a class when expanded.

. . TRBJ2-1 TRBV6-5 TGTGCCAGCAGGGGAGGAGCCTCGTACAATGAGCAGTTCTTC CASRGGASYNEQFF
. . TRBJ1-1 TRBV27 TGTGCCAGCATGGTAACGGGACAAACTAACACTGAAGCTTTCTTT CASMVTGQTNTEAFF
TRBD1 . TRBJ1-6 TRBV30 TGTGCCTGGAGTGTAGAAAGGACAGGTGGGTTGAAGTGGAATAATTCACCCCTCCACTTT CAWSVERTGGLKWNNSPLHF
. . TRBJ1-6 TRBV5-4 TGTGCCAGCAGGCCAGGTTTTGAGCCCGGCTCACCCCTCCACTTT CASRPGFEPGSPLHF
TRBD2 . TRBJ2-7 TRBV7-6 TGTGCCAGCAGCCCTAGGGCGGGAGCGGTCGAGCAGTACTTC CASSPRAGAVEQYF
. . TRBJ1-5 TRBV18 TGTGCCAGCTCACCCGGAACAGAAAGCAATCAGCCCCAGCATTTT CASSPGTESNQPQHF
. . TRBJ2-1 TRBV5-1 TGCGCCAGCAGCCCGGGACATCGCGATGAGCAGTTCTTC CASSPGHRDEQFF
TRBD1 . TRBJ2-5 TRBV5-6 TGTGCCAGCAGCTCATTAGACAGGGAAGAGACCCAGTACTTC CASSSLDREETQYF
. . TRBJ2-7 TRBV28 TGTGCCAGCAGCGGCTTTTTGCAGGGGTTATCCTACGAGCAGTACTTC CASSGFLQGLSYEQYF
. . TRBJ1-6 TRBV9 TGTGCCAGCAGCGTAGAGGGGGAGGGGCCTTATTCACCCCTCCACTTT CASSVEGEGPYSPLHF
TRBD1 . TRBJ1-6 TRBV28 TGTGCCAGCAGTTCGGGACAGTACACTAATTCACCCCTCCACTTT CASSSGQYTNSPLHF
. . TRBJ2-3 TRBV7-6 TGTGCCAGCAGCTCGTTAGTTGGGCCTCTAGCGGAAGGAGGGGGGCAGTATTTT CASSSLVGPLAEGGGQYF
. . TRBJ1-4 TRBV12-2 TGTGCAAGTCGCTTAGGGACAGCTGCAACTAATGAAAAACTGTTTTTT CASRLGTAATNEKLFF
. . TRBJ1-5 TRBV28 TGTGCCAGCAGTTTGCCCCAGTTTGGGAGGGAAAGGAGTCAGCCCCAGCATTTT CASSLPQFGRERSQPQHF
TRBD1 . TRBJ2-7 TRBV5-1 TGCGCCAGCAGCCCCGGGACAGGGGAGTACGAGCAGTACTTC CASSPGTGEYEQYF
. . TRBJ2-3 TRBV5-1 TGCGCCAGCAGCTTGGGTGGACAGACAGATACGCAGTATTTT CASSLGGQTDTQYF
. once TRBJ2-2 TRBV4-1 TGCGCCAGCAGCCAAGAAAATTTAGGGAGACAAGCGAACACCGGGGAGCTGTTTTTT CASSQENLGRQANTGELFF
TRBD1 . TRBJ2-4 TRBV6-5 TGTGCCAGCAGTTACTCCGGACAGGGGGCCATCCAGTACTTC CASSYSGQGAIQYF
TRBD2 . TRBJ2-1 TRBV11-2 TGTGCCAGCAGCTTACCAAGCGGGGTAGGTAATGAGCAGTTCTTC CASSLPSGVGNEQFF
. . TRBJ2-3 TRBV5-6 TGTGCCAGCAGCCCGAGCGCCCCCCTGGATACGCAGTATTTT CASSPSAPLDTQYF
. . TRBJ1-5 TRBV7-9 TGTGCCAGCACCACAACCAATCAGCCCCAGCATTTT CASTTTNQPQHF
. few TRBJ1-3 TRBV19 TGTGCCAGTACCATAAGGGGGGGTTCCGGAAACACCATATATTTT CASTIRGGSGNTIYF
TRBD2 . TRBJ2-5 TRBV15 TGTGCCGCCAGCGGGATAGCGGGGGGGGTGGAGACCCAGTACTTC CAASGIAGGVETQYF
TRBD2 . TRBJ2-1 TRBV5-4 TGTGCCAGCAGTACGGCTAGCGGGCGCTACAATGAGCAGTTCTTC CASSTASGRYNEQFF
. . TRBJ1-4 TRBV9 TGTGCCAGCAGCGTAGGGTGGGGGGGAGCTAATGAAAAACTGTTTTTT CASSVGWGGANEKLFF
. . TRBJ1-2 TRBV29-1 TGCAGCGTTGATCGGGCGGGGGGCTACACCTTC CSVDRAGGYTF
TRBD1 . TRBJ2-7 TRBV7-2 TGTGCCAGCAGCTTAGGACCAGGGGGTACCTACGAGCAGTACTTC CASSLGPGGTYEQYF
TRBD1 . TRBJ2-7 TRBV10-1 TGCGCCAGCAGTGAGTCGCAGGGGGCAAGGGAGCAGTACTTC CASSESQGAREQYF
TRBD1 . TRBJ1-6 TRBV28 TGTGCCAGCAGGACAGGGGGTTCACCCCTCCACTTT CASRTGGSPLHF
TRBD1 . TRBJ2-4 TRBV2 TGTGCCAGCAGGGCCACAGGGGACAAAAACATTCAGTACTTC CASRATGDKNIQYF
TRBD1 few TRBJ1-1 TRBV10-3 TGTGCCATCAGGACAGGGGCCGGGCGTGCTTTCTTT CAIRTGAGRAFF
TRBD2 . TRBJ2-7 TRBV5-1 TGCGCCAGCAGCTTGTCCTTGGCGGGGGGCCCCTACGAGCAGTACTTC CASSLSLAGGPYEQYF
TRBD1 . TRBJ2-7 TRBV9 TGTGCCAGCAGCCGGGTAGGGGGACAGGGGCACAACGAGCAGTACTTC CASSRVGGQGHNEQYF
TRBD1 . TRBJ1-1 TRBV11-3 TGTGCCAGCAGCCCCGGACAGGGTTTCTTTATGAACACTGAAGCTTTCTTT CASSPGQGFFMNTEAFF
TRBD2 . TRBJ2-1 TRBV9 TGTGCCAGCAGCGGACGACTAGCGGGGGGCTACAATGAGCAGTTCTTC CASSGRLAGGYNEQFF
TRBD1 . TRBJ2-5 TRBV9 TGTGCCAGCAGCGTAGAGGACAGGGTCCAAGAGACCCAGTACTTC CASSVEDRVQETQYF
TRBD1 . TRBJ1-6 TRBV28 TGTGCCAGCAGCCTGGGACAGCATAATTCACCCCTCCACTTT CASSLGQHNSPLHF
. few TRBJ1-3 TRBV11-2 TGTGCCAGCAGCTTAGGATCAGCGGGAAACACCATATATTTT CASSLGSAGNTIYF
. . TRBJ1-2 TRBV21-1 TGTGCCAGCAGCTTTTATAAAGAGGGGGGGCCTTATGGCTACACCTTC CASSFYKEGGPYGYTF